Listed below are T cell receptor beta chains from one sample, sequenced in a study of T-cell memory formation after mild COVID-19. TCRdb recomputed calls from the 5' RACE reads with MiXCR, one row per CDR3 protein. The table includes 450,000 to 650,000 distinct CDR3 sequences, about 22% detected once. Sequencing was performed on PBMCs or a T cell subset sorted from them (not recorded which). The receptor source for this set is an adult woman who had mild COVID-19 (a few samples of this study predate the infection). Cell type and time point are not known. Both conserved end residues are part of each CDR3. The D gene is left open where the match is weak. Part of the rows lack a size; the others show once, few, many or a class for expanded clones.

size	V	D	J	DNA	CDR3
NA	TRBV5-5	NA	TRBJ2-5	TGTGCCAGCAGCCCCTGGGCTCCAGAGACCCAGTACTTC	CASSPWAPETQYF
few	TRBV3-1	TRBD1	TRBJ2-7	TGTGCCAGCAGCCACCTCCGGGACAGGGTGGACGAGCAGTACTTC	CASSHLRDRVDEQYF
NA	TRBV7-2	TRBD1	TRBJ2-7	TGTGCCAGCAGCCATACAGGACAGGGTCTCTTCTACGAGCAGTACTTC	CASSHTGQGLFYEQYF
NA	TRBV20-1	TRBD1	TRBJ2-3	TGCAGTGCGATAACCAGGGGGAGCACAGATACGCAGTATTTT	CSAITRGSTDTQYF
few	TRBV18	NA	TRBJ2-3	TGTGCCAGCTCACCACCGGGCAGGGCTAGCACAGATACGCAGTATTTT	CASSPPGRASTDTQYF
many	TRBV6-2/TRBV6-3	TRBD1	TRBJ2-7	TGTGCCAGCAGATTCGGGACAGGGAAAATGATGCAGTACTTC	CASRFGTGKMMQYF
few	TRBV18	TRBD1	TRBJ2-7	TGTGCCAGCTCACCGGACAGGGGGCTTTCGTGGGAGCAGTACTTC	CASSPDRGLSWEQYF
few	TRBV7-2	NA	TRBJ2-3	TGTGCCAGCAGCTTAGGGGGTTTGCGGCGGGTTAGCACAGATACGCAGTATTTT	CASSLGGLRRVSTDTQYF
NA	TRBV5-4	NA	TRBJ2-3	TGTGCCAGCAGCTTATCTTTGGCAGATACGCAGTATTTT	CASSLSLADTQYF
few	TRBV6-5	TRBD2	TRBJ2-7	TGTGCCAGCAGTTACGCTAGCGGGATGATAGGAGAGCAGTACTTC	CASSYASGMIGEQYF
NA	TRBV14	NA	TRBJ2-1	TGTGCCAGCAGCCGTCGGACATACTCCTACAATGAGCAGTTCTTC	CASSRRTYSYNEQFF
NA	TRBV6-5	TRBD1	TRBJ1-1	TGTGCCAGCAGTTACCAATTTGACAGGGGGCGGAACACTGAAGCTTTCTTT	CASSYQFDRGRNTEAFF
few	TRBV24-1	NA	TRBJ1-1	TGTGCCACCAGTGACCCCGGAGGGCCGAACACTGAAGCTTTCTTT	CATSDPGGPNTEAFF
NA	TRBV2	TRBD2	TRBJ2-1	TGTGCCAGCAGCGGACCAAGCGGGGGGGGCCGATATGAGCAGTTCTTC	CASSGPSGGGRYEQFF
few	TRBV30	NA	TRBJ2-2	TGTGCCTGGAGTGTAAGGTACACCGGGGAGCTGTTTTTT	CAWSVRYTGELFF
NA	TRBV9	NA	TRBJ2-1	TGTGCCAGCAGCGTATCTGGGACCAACAATGAGCAGTTCTTC	CASSVSGTNNEQFF
few	TRBV7-9	TRBD2	TRBJ2-2	TGTGCCAGCAGCTGGCTAGGGACTACCCTAAGTACCGGGGAGCTGTTTTTT	CASSWLGTTLSTGELFF
few	TRBV29-1	TRBD2	TRBJ2-1	TGCAGCGTCCAAGGGGGACTAGCGGGCCTGAAACCCTACAATGAGCAGTTCTTC	CSVQGGLAGLKPYNEQFF
NA	TRBV12-3/TRBV12-4	TRBD2	TRBJ2-2	TGTGCCAGCAGTTTACGCGGGGGGGGGAACCGGGAGCTGTTTTTT	CASSLRGGGNRELFF
once	TRBV7-2	TRBD2	TRBJ2-3	TGTGCCAGCAGCTACCCAGGTAGCGGGAGGGCTACGCAGTATTTT	CASSYPGSGRATQYF
NA	TRBV11-3	TRBD2	TRBJ2-7	TGTGCCAGCAGCGCCGGGACTAGCGGGAGGGCCTACGAGCAGTACTTC	CASSAGTSGRAYEQYF
few	TRBV13	TRBD1	TRBJ2-1	TGTGCCAGCAGCTTAGTGGGACAGGGGAACAATGAGCAGTTCTTC	CASSLVGQGNNEQFF
NA	TRBV30	TRBD2	TRBJ2-1	TGTGCCTGGAGCCTCATGGTAGCGGGGATGGAGCAGTTCTTC	CAWSLMVAGMEQFF
NA	TRBV12-3/TRBV12-4	NA	TRBJ2-7	TGTGCCAGCGCTCCGTTCGGGGAGTGGTCCTACGAGCAGTACTTC	CASAPFGEWSYEQYF
NA	TRBV2	NA	TRBJ2-4	TGTGCCAGCAGCGACGACATGAACATTCAGTACTTC	CASSDDMNIQYF
NA	TRBV28	NA	TRBJ1-1	TGTGCCAGCAGTTTATCTCCCCGTAACACTGAAGCTTTCTTT	CASSLSPRNTEAFF
NA	TRBV6-5	NA	TRBJ2-5	TGTGCCAGCCATTCTCGGCAGCGGGAGACCCAGTACTTC	CASHSRQRETQYF
many	TRBV12-3/TRBV12-4	NA	TRBJ1-2	TGTGCCAGCAGTTCCTCAGTGGGGGCAGAGGGCTACACCTTC	CASSSSVGAEGYTF
few	TRBV5-1	TRBD1	TRBJ2-1	TGCGCCAGCAGCCCCAAGGACAGGGGGTTCTACAATGAGCAGTTCTTC	CASSPKDRGFYNEQFF
NA	TRBV5-1	NA	TRBJ2-1	TGCGCCAGCCAGTCTCTGGGGGAGACATACAATGAGCAGTTCTTC	CASQSLGETYNEQFF
NA	TRBV5-1	NA	TRBJ1-3	TGCGCCAGCAAGGGGACAATTGGTGGAAACACCATATATTTT	CASKGTIGGNTIYF
NA	TRBV11-3	TRBD1	TRBJ2-7	TGTGCCAGCAGCTTAGCAGGGACAGGGTCCCACGAGCAGTACTTC	CASSLAGTGSHEQYF
NA	TRBV7-7	NA	TRBJ2-1	TGTGCCAGCAGCTTGTTCTACCGGGCCCTCCCAGGGGATGAGCAGTTCTTC	CASSLFYRALPGDEQFF
few	TRBV18	TRBD2	TRBJ2-1	TGTGCCAGCTCACCCATAGCGGGAAGAACCTACAATGAGCAGTTCTTC	CASSPIAGRTYNEQFF
NA	TRBV27	NA	TRBJ2-3	TGTGCCAGCAGGATAGCCGGGGGTCCAGATACGCAGTATTTT	CASRIAGGPDTQYF
NA	TRBV20-1	NA	TRBJ2-7	TGCAGTGCTAGAACCGTCTCCAGCTCCTACGAGCAGTACTTC	CSARTVSSSYEQYF
NA	TRBV5-1	TRBD1	TRBJ1-4	TGCGCCAGCACCCCGGGACAGCCATATAATGAAAAACTGTTTTTT	CASTPGQPYNEKLFF
once	TRBV18	TRBD2	TRBJ2-1	TGTGCCAGCTCAGAGACGGGGGGTGAGCAGTTCTTC	CASSETGGEQFF
NA	TRBV6-4	NA	TRBJ1-1	TGTGCCAGCAGTGAACTAGCAGGCACTGAAGCTTTCTTT	CASSELAGTEAFF
few	TRBV6-5	TRBD2	TRBJ2-7	TGTGCCAGCACGGGGCCTAGCGGGTACGAGCAGTACTTC	CASTGPSGYEQYF
NA	TRBV2	TRBD1	TRBJ2-7	TGTGCCAGCAGCGGGACAGACTCCTACGAGCAGTACTTC	CASSGTDSYEQYF
NA	TRBV3-1	NA	TRBJ2-2	TGTGCCAGCAGCCCAACGTCAGCCGGGGAGCTGTTTTTT	CASSPTSAGELFF
few	TRBV24-1	NA	TRBJ2-4	TGTCCCAGAGGCGACGTAGCCAAAAACATTCAGTACTTC	CPRGDVAKNIQYF
NA	TRBV12-3/TRBV12-4	NA	TRBJ2-5	TGTGCCAGCAGTTCTCTGGGGGGAGGCTACCAAGAGACCCAGTACTTC	CASSSLGGGYQETQYF
few	TRBV6-2/TRBV6-3	TRBD2	TRBJ2-5	TGTGCCAGCAGGGAATCCGGGACTAGCGGGGCAAAGACCCAGTACTTC	CASRESGTSGAKTQYF
NA	TRBV5-1	NA	TRBJ2-1	TGCGCCAGCAGCTATCTAGAGGGGAACAATGAGCAGTTCTTC	CASSYLEGNNEQFF
NA	TRBV7-3	NA	TRBJ2-3	TGTGCCAGCAGCGAAAGCCCCCTGGGCGGTACGCAGTATTTT	CASSESPLGGTQYF
NA	TRBV5-1	NA	TRBJ1-1	TGCGCCAGCAGCTTGTTAGCAGGTTCGGACACTGAAGCTTTCTTT	CASSLLAGSDTEAFF
few	TRBV5-1	NA	TRBJ1-2	TGCGCCAGCAGCTCCGGACAGCCGACTAACTATGGCTACACCTTC	CASSSGQPTNYGYTF
few	TRBV2	NA	TRBJ2-1	TGTGCCGTTAACCGGGCCCGAAAATACAATGAGCAGTTCTTC	CAVNRARKYNEQFF
NA	TRBV12-3/TRBV12-4	TRBD1	TRBJ1-2	TGTGCCAGCAGTTTAGGCAGGGGGCTTGGCTACACCTTC	CASSLGRGLGYTF
NA	TRBV13	TRBD1	TRBJ1-1	TGTGCCAGCAGCTACCGGACAGGGGAAAACACTGAAGCTTTCTTT	CASSYRTGENTEAFF
NA	TRBV5-1	NA	TRBJ1-5	TGCGCCAGCAGCCCCGAGGTTGATCAGCCCCAGCATTTT	CASSPEVDQPQHF
NA	TRBV29-1	NA	TRBJ1-2	TGCAGCGTTGAAATGCAGGGGAGGAACTATGGCTACACCTTC	CSVEMQGRNYGYTF
NA	TRBV19	NA	TRBJ2-7	TGTGCCAGTAGTACCTCCGGGACACACGATGCCTTTTACGAGCAGTACTTC	CASSTSGTHDAFYEQYF
NA	TRBV5-1	TRBD1	TRBJ2-7	TGCGCCAGCAGCTCCACCCCTCCGACTGGGGGACAGGGGTTGAACGAGCAGTACTTC	CASSSTPPTGGQGLNEQYF